Below, 6 T cell receptor beta chains from the same sample are listed, as sequenced in a study of cytomegalovirus exposure and HLA in healthy donors. Assay used: immunoSEQ multiplex PCR; TCRdb lists only in-frame clones, some missing. This table holds more than 200,000 clones, approximately 84% found once. Sequenced sample: PBMCs. These receptors all come from a man aged 18 to 29 in good health and CMV-seropositive.

The V call is TRBV10-3, the J call TRBJ2-7; the match to TRBD2 covers 9 bases. Germline CDR1 is ENHRY and CDR2 is SYGVKD. This CDR3 is 14 amino acids long. The V segment lost 6 bases and the J segment 0 bases; nucleotides outside the gene matches: 3. CDR3 nucleotides: TGTGCCATCAGCTATAGCGGGAGCTCCTACGAGCAGTACTTC. Translation gives CAISYSGSSYEQYF.

As DNA, the CDR3 is TGCGCCAGCAGCCAAGTCACTGGCAATCAGCCCCAGCATTTT. Protein sequence: CASSQVTGNQPQHF. V is TRBV4-3 and J is TRBJ1-5; D remains unclear. Trimming pared 1 base from V and 2 bases from J, leaving 6 bases between. Germline CDR1 LGHNA, CDR2 YSLEER. The CDR3 is 14 residues long.

This rearrangement joins TRBV9 to TRBJ2-7; D perhaps matches TRBD2 (6 bases). The CDR3 contains 14 residues. V lost 2 bases to trimming and J lost 0 bases, with 9 bases between them. Germline lookup yields CDR1 SGDLS and CDR2 YYNGEE. The CDR3 region has the DNA TGTGCCAGCAGCGTGGGGACTTACTCCTACGAGCAGTACTTC. Amino acid sequence: CASSVGTYSYEQYF.

V is TRBV11-1 and J is TRBJ2-7; no reliable D call. The CDR3 has 14 residues. Trimming removed 6 bases from V and 6 bases from J, with 18 bases in between. Looked up from germline, CDR1 is SGHAT and CDR2 is FQDESV (reference sequence). CDR3 sequence (DNA): TGTGCCAGCAGAAAAGAAGGGAACGGCGGCGAGCAGTACTTC. Translating gives CASRKEGNGGEQYF.

Notes on this clone: Other DNA sequences in the sample encode the same CDR3. The CDR3 sequence is CASSLSGVGQPQHF. Here the CDR3 DNA reads TGTGCCAGCAGTTTATCGGGGGTCGGACAGCCCCAGCATTTT. The chain combines TRBV27 with TRBJ1-5, with a possible D match to TRBD1 (5 bases). Germline values: CDR1 MNHEY, CDR2 SMNVEV (reference sequence). There are 14 residues in the CDR3. With 0 bases removed from V and 7 bases from J, the gap between germline ends came to 10 bases.

The chain uses TRBV11-3 and TRBJ1-4; TRBD1 is a possible D gene (5 bases). Germline-derived CDR1 and CDR2 are SGHNT and YENEEA. The V gene lost 5 bases and the J gene lost 7 bases, with 8 bases spanning the gap. The length of the CDR3 is 12 residues. The CDR3 nucleotides are TGTGCCAGCAGCCCAAGGGGTGAAAAACTGTTTTTT. This translates into CASSPRGEKLFF. Filled out from reference TRBV11-3 and TRBJ1-4, the complete variable domain reads EAGVVQSPRYKIIEKKQPVAFWCNPISGHNTLYWYLQNLGQGPELLIRYENEEAVDDSQLPKDRFSAERLKGVDSTLKIQPAELGDSAVYLCASSPRGEKLFFGSGTQLSVL.